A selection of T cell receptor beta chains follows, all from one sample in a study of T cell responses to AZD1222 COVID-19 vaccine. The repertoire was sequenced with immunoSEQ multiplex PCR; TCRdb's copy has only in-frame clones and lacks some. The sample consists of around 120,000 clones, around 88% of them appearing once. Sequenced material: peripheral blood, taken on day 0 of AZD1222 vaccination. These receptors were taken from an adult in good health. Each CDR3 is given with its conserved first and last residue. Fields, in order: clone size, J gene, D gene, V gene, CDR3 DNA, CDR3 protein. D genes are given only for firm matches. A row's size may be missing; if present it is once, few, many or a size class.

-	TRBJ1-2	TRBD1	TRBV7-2	TGTGCCAGCAGCCCGGACAGGGGGCTACAGTATGGCTACACCTTC	CASSPDRGLQYGYTF
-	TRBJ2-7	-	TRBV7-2	TGTGCCAGCAGCTTAGCAGGGGGCGAGCAGTACTTC	CASSLAGGEQYF
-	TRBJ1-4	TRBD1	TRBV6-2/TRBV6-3	TGTGCCAGCAGTTACGCGGGACAGGTCAATGAAAAACTGTTTTTT	CASSYAGQVNEKLFF
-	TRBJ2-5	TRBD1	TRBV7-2	TGTGCCAGCAGCTTATTTGGACAGGGAGAGACCCAGTACTTC	CASSLFGQGETQYF
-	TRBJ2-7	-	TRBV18	TGTGCCAGCTCACCACCTTCGGGGGCTCGAGCGGACGAGCAGTACTTC	CASSPPSGARADEQYF
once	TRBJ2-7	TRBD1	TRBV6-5	TGTGCCAGCAGGGGGACAGGGCCCTACGAGCAGTACTTC	CASRGTGPYEQYF
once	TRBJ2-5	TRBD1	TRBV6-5	TGTGCCAGCAGTTACTCGACAGGGGGCGGCGAGACCCAGTACTTC	CASSYSTGGGETQYF
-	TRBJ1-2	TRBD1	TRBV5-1	TGCGCCAGCAGCCAGGACAGGGGTAACTATGGCTACACCTTC	CASSQDRGNYGYTF
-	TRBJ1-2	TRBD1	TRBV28	TGTGCCAGCAGTTGGACAGGCCGTGGCTACACCTTC	CASSWTGRGYTF
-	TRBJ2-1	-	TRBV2	TGTGCCGGTCAGACTAGTTCGCTCAACAATGAGCAGTTCTTC	CAGQTSSLNNEQFF
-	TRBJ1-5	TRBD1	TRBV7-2	TGTGCCAGCAGCTCCGCCAGGACAGGGGGAAATCAGCCCCAGCATTTT	CASSSARTGGNQPQHF
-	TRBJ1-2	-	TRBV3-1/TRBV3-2	TGTGCCAGCAGCCAACAAGGAGAGGGCTACACCTTC	CASSQQGEGYTF
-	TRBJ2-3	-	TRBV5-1	TGCGCCAGCAGCCCACAGACCCCAAGGATTTTAGATACGCAGTATTTT	CASSPQTPRILDTQYF
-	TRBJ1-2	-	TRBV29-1	TGCAGCACCTGGACGGCTAACTATGGCTACACCTTC	CSTWTANYGYTF
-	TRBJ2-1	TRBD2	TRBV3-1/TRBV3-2	TGTGCCAGCAGCCAACATAGGGCTAGCGGGAGGGCCTACAATGAGCAGTTCTTC	CASSQHRASGRAYNEQFF
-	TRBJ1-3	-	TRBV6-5	TGTGCCAGCACCCTCAGGACGGTCTCTGGAAACACCATATATTTT	CASTLRTVSGNTIYF
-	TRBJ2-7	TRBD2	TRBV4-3	TGCGCCAGCAGCCAAGACGCGGCGGGAGTATGGTCGGAGGGCTCCTACGAGCAGTACTTC	CASSQDAAGVWSEGSYEQYF
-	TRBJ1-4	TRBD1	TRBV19	TGTGCCAGTAGTATCTCGACAGGGGGCGATAATGAAAAACTGTTTTTT	CASSISTGGDNEKLFF
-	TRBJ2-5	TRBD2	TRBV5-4	TGTGCCAGCAGCTTGGGGGGACTAGCGGGGACCCAAGAGACCCAGTACTTC	CASSLGGLAGTQETQYF
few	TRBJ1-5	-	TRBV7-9	TGTGCCAGCAGCTCGGACACGTATAGCAATCAGCCCCAGCATTTT	CASSSDTYSNQPQHF
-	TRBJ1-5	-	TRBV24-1	TGTGCCACACAAGTCTGGAAGAGTAATGGCAATCAGCCCCAGCATTTT	CATQVWKSNGNQPQHF
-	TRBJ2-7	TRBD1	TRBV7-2	TGTGCCAGCAGCGTGACAGGGGCCTACGAGCAGTACTTC	CASSVTGAYEQYF
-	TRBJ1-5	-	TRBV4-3	TGCGCCAGCAGCCAAGATGGGGGCAGGGGAAATCAGCCCCAGCATTTT	CASSQDGGRGNQPQHF
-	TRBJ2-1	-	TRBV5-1	TGCGCCAGCAGCTTGGGGTCGAATGAGCAGTTCTTC	CASSLGSNEQFF
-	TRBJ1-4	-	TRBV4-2	TGTGCCAGCAGCCAAGATCTGAAGGGCAGGTTGTTTTTT	CASSQDLKGRLFF
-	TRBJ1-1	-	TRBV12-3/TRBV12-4	TGTGCCAGCAGGAGGGGCGGAGGCACTGAAGCTTTCTTT	CASRRGGGTEAFF
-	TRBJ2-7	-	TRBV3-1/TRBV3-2	TGTGCCAGCAGCCCCGAGGGAAGGGAGCAGTACTTC	CASSPEGREQYF
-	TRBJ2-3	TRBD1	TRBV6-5	TGTGCCAGCAGGCCTACAGGGACAGAGGGGTATACGCAGTATTTT	CASRPTGTEGYTQYF
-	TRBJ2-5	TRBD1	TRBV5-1	TGCGCCAGCAGCTTGGTTGGAGGGGACAGGGGGCTGGAGACCCAGTACTTC	CASSLVGGDRGLETQYF
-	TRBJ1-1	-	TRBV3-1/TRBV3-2	TGTGCCAGCAGCCTCCTCGAAGCGAATGAAGCTTTCTTT	CASSLLEANEAFF
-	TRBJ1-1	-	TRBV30	TGTGCTGCCCCAGGGACGAACACTGAAGCTTTCTTT	CAAPGTNTEAFF
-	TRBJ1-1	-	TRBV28	TGTGCCAGCAGTTCCGGACAGTTGAACACTGAAGCTTTCTTT	CASSSGQLNTEAFF
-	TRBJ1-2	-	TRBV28	TGTGCCAGCAGTTTAAGTCAACCGGGCTATGGCTACACCTTC	CASSLSQPGYGYTF